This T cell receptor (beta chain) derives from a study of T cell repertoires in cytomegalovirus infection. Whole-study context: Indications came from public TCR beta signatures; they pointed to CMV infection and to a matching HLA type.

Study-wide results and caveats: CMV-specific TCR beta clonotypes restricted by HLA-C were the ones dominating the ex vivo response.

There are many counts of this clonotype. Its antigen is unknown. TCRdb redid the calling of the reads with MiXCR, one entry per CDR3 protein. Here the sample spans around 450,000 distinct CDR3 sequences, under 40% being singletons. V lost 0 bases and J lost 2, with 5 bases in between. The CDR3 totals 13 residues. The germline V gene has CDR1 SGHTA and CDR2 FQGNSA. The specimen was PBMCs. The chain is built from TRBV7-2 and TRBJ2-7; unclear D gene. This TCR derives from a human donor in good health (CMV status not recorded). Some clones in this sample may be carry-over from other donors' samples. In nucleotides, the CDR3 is TGTGCCAGCAGCTTAGCCTGGACCTACGAGCAGTACTTC. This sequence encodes CASSLAWTYEQYF.